The clone carrying this T cell receptor (beta chain) was observed a handful of times. Its antigen is currently unknown. The sample is drawn from a study of cytomegalovirus exposure and HLA in healthy donors. Study context: A data release that came early held 80 million or so unique TCRs from HLA-typed donors. General study results and limits: Under 20,000 TCR beta sequences were associated with HLA alleles at 0.05 false discovery rate in a later analysis. Across donors, sequencing depth was assumed by presence/absence analyses to be roughly uniform.

The PCR employed 60 Vbeta primers together with 13 Jbeta primers. Data came from immunoSEQ multiplex PCR; TCRdb stores just in-frame clones and leaves some out. The sample lists roughly 130,000 clones; less than 80% were seen once. The CDR3 runs 16 residues. Per germline, CDR1 SGHRS and CDR2 YFSETQ. The ends lost 2 bases at V and 5 bases at J; junction bases unmatched: 10. The sample consisted of PBMCs. The chain couples TRBV5-1 to TRBJ2-5; 9 nucleotides match TRBD1. The sequence derives from a man aged 35 to 55 in good health and CMV-seropositive. The CDR3 nucleotides are TGCGCCAGCAGCTTCCTGGCGGGACAGGGTGAGGAGACCCAGTACTTC. Translation: CASSFLAGQGEETQYF.